Each of the 30 T cell receptor beta chains below was sequenced from the same sample in a study of blood T cell repertoires in COVID-19. Measured with immunoSEQ multiplex PCR; TCRdb has only the in-frame clones, and not every one. Of fewer than 300,000 clones listed, over 75% are singletons. Material for sequencing was peripheral blood. These receptor sequences come from a human donor in a cohort sampled during active COVID-19.

The CDR3: CASRTGIRGYTF. The DNA for the CDR3 is TGTGCCAGTAGGACAGGGATAAGAGGCTACACCTTC. The rearrangement joins TRBV19 to TRBJ1-2, with TRBD1 identical over 7 bases. The CDR3 loop spans 12 amino acids. Germline V CDR1 and CDR2: LNHDA, SQIVND (reference sequence). V was clipped by 6 bases and J by 8 bases; unmatched bases: 6.

The chain recombines TRBV25-1 with TRBJ2-5; 9 bases are shared with TRBD1. This CDR3 region has 16 residues. J was trimmed by 0 bases and V by 7 bases; bases with no gene match: 9. Germline V gives CDR1 MGHDK, CDR2 SYGVNS. CDR3 in amino acids: CASKRAGTGYQETQYF. CDR3 DNA sequence: TGTGCCAGCAAACGCGCCGGGACAGGGTACCAAGAGACCCAGTACTTC.

This chain links TRBV25-1 with TRBJ1-2, with 7 bases identical to TRBD1. Per the germline V gene, CDR1 is MGHDK and CDR2 is SYGVNS. This CDR3 spans 14 amino acids. The ends lost 0 bases at V and 7 bases at J; junction bases unmatched: 5. The CDR3 DNA follows: TGTGCCAGCAGTGAATATGGTCAGGGGGGTGGCTACACCTTC. It codes for CASSEYGQGGGYTF.

V and J are TRBV7-2 and TRBJ1-3; D is unclear. Germline V gene sequence: CDR1 SGHTA, CDR2 FQGNSA. V dropped 3 bases and J dropped 0 bases, with 18 bases sitting between them. The CDR3 has 18 residues. The CDR3 sequence: CASSLIGFLHSSGNTIYF. DNA of the CDR3: TGTGCCAGCAGCTTGATAGGCTTCCTCCACAGCTCTGGAAACACCATATATTTT.

The genes are TRBV21-1 and TRBJ1-2. TRBV21-1 is a known pseudogene. The CDR3 loop spans 12 amino acids. The CDR3 protein is CAVSDGNYGYTF. CDR3 coding DNA: TGTGCCGTCTCCGACGGGAACTATGGCTACACCTTC.

The genes are TRBV5-4 and TRBJ2-1, with 9 bases fitting TRBD2. The junction had 20 bases not matched to a gene; V was cut back by 8 bases and J by 8 bases. The CDR3 consists of 17 residues. CDR1 and CDR2 from the germline V gene are SGHNT and YYREEE (reference sequence). The DNA for the CDR3 is TGTGCCAGTAAGCTTGGGACTAGCCGGGGGAATACTTATGAGCAGTTCTTC. Translating it yields CASKLGTSRGNTYEQFF.

The J gene is TRBJ2-3, the V gene TRBV2; D perhaps matches TRBD2 (6 bases). V lost 6 bases and J lost 0, with 10 bases in between. This CDR3 region has 14 residues. CDR1 is SNHLY and CDR2 is FYNNEI in the germline V gene. The CDR3, as DNA: TGTGCCAGCAGGGCGGGACTTAGCACAGATACGCAGTATTTT. Translation: CASRAGLSTDTQYF.

The chain carries TRBV7-9 and TRBJ1-1; 7 nucleotides agree with TRBD1. The V segment lost 1 base and the J segment 7 bases; nucleotides outside the gene matches: 15. The germline V gene has CDR1 SEHNR and CDR2 FQNEAQ (reference sequence). CDR3 length equals 17 residues. In nucleotides, the CDR3 is TGTGCCAGCAGCTTAGTAGGAGGAGGGGGCGAGAAGAATGAAGCTTTCTTT. This translates into CASSLVGGGGEKNEAFF.

This rearrangement joins TRBV30 to TRBJ1-1; a possible D gene is TRBD1 (6 bases). The CDR3 is 14 amino acids. Germline V gene data show CDR1 as GTSNPN and CDR2 as SVGIG (reference sequence). Trimming took 8 bases from V and 2 from J, leaving 18 bases between them. Here the CDR3 reads CAASTGTGNTEAFF. For the CDR3, the DNA is TGTGCCGCTTCAACAGGGACCGGTAACACTGAAGCTTTCTTT.

The gene calls are TRBV9 and TRBJ1-2; TRBD1 might be the D (5 bases). CDR3 size: 14 residues. V lost 0 bases to trimming and J lost 4 bases, with 10 bases between them. The germline V gene encodes CDR1 SGDLS and CDR2 YYNGEE. CDR3 protein: CASSVGGGGYGYTF. As DNA, the CDR3 is TGTGCCAGCAGCGTAGGCGGGGGTGGCTATGGCTACACCTTC.

V usage is TRBV29-1 and J usage is TRBJ2-4; 8 bases are shared with TRBD1. V trimming: 7 bases; J trimming: 1 base; junction bases outside the gene matches: 12. The CDR3 runs to 16 residues. Germline CDR1 and CDR2: SQVTM and ANQGSEA. The CDR3, as DNA: TGCAGCGCCCTGGGCAGGGGGCGCGGGGCCAAAAACATTCAGTACTTC. This translates into CSALGRGRGAKNIQYF.

The chain links TRBV6-5 to TRBJ2-7, with D unclear. V was cut by 0 bases and J by 0 bases, with 6 bases left in between. This CDR3 has 14 amino acids. Per the germline V gene, CDR1 is MNHEY and CDR2 is SVGAGI. The CDR3 region is CASSYSASSYEQYF. The CDR3 DNA is TGTGCCAGCAGTTACTCGGCAAGCTCCTACGAGCAGTACTTC.

The chain links TRBV12-3 or TRBV12-4 to TRBJ1-5; D is uncertain. This CDR3 comprises 13 residues. Trimming left V 3 bases short and J 8 bases short, with 11 bases between. CDR3 coding DNA: TGTGCCAGCAGTTTGTCTCCCAGGAAGCCCCAGCATTTT. The encoded protein is CASSLSPRKPQHF.

The chain joins TRBV4-1 to TRBJ2-7, with D possibly TRBD1 on 5 matching bases. This CDR3 comprises 15 residues. The V end lost 0 bases, the J end lost 3 bases, and 12 bases lay between the germline ends. In germline, CDR1 is MGHRA, CDR2 YSYEKL. CDR3 sequence: CASSQESGIIYEQYF. DNA of the CDR3: TGCGCCAGCAGCCAAGAGTCAGGGATAATCTACGAGCAGTACTTC.

This clone has a count of ten or more. This chain connects TRBV25-1 to TRBJ2-3; no definite D call. This CDR3 contains 13 residues. V was cut by 5 bases and J by 5 bases, with 11 bases left in between. Germline V gene data show CDR1 as MGHDK and CDR2 as SYGVNS. CDR3 residues: CASSPARVDTQYF. CDR3 DNA: TGTGCCAGCAGTCCCGCCCGGGTAGATACGCAGTATTTT. The full variable domain, completed using reference TRBV25-1 and TRBJ2-3, is EADIYQTPRYLVIGTGKKITLECSQTMGHDKMYWYQQDPGMELHLIHYSYGVNSTEKGDLSSESTVSRIRTEHFPLTLESARPSHTSQYLCASSPARVDTQYFGPGTRLTVL.

This clone has only a few counts. The chain couples TRBV12-3 or TRBV12-4 to TRBJ2-1; a weak D match, TRBD2 (6 bases). V was trimmed by 4 bases and J by 7 bases, leaving 11 bases between them. CDR3 length: 13 amino acids. CDR3 in amino acids: CASSSTRRNEQFF. In DNA, the CDR3 is TGTGCCAGCAGTTCGACTAGAAGAAATGAGCAGTTCTTC.

The chain couples TRBV27 to TRBJ2-7, with D maybe TRBD1 (7 bases). Germline V gene lookup returns CDR1 MNHEY and CDR2 SMNVEV (reference sequence). CDR3 size: 13 residues. The ends were cut back, 8 bases at V and 3 bases at J, with 14 bases in the middle. CDR3 in DNA: TGTGCCAGCGGGCGGGACAGCTACTACGAGCAGTACTTC. Translating it yields CASGRDSYYEQYF.

The chain joins TRBV9 to TRBJ2-2; the D is unclear. Trimming took off 2 bases at V and 2 bases at J, with 10 bases between the two ends. The germline V gene encodes CDR1 SGDLS and CDR2 YYNGEE. This CDR3 has 15 amino acids. CDR3 nucleotide sequence: TGTGCCAGCAGCGTTCTTAGCCAAAACACCGGGGAGCTGTTTTTT. This gives the protein CASSVLSQNTGELFF.

This sequence joins TRBV4-2 and TRBJ2-2, with 14 bases fitting TRBD2. CDR1 is LGHNA, CDR2 YNFKEQ, per germline. CDR3 length: 15 amino acids. Trimming took 5 bases from V and 7 from J; bases not matched to a gene: 3. CDR3 amino acids: CASSAGTSGSGELFF. CDR3 in DNA: TGTGCCAGCAGCGCCGGGACTAGCGGGAGCGGGGAGCTGTTTTTT.

This clone showed up just once. The chain has TRBV28 and TRBJ1-1; D is possibly TRBD1 (6 bases). Trimming removed 2 bases from V and 5 bases from J, with 9 bases in between. This CDR3 is built from 13 residues. Germline values: CDR1 MDHEN, CDR2 SYDVKM. The CDR3 DNA sequence: TGTGCCAGCAGTTTACCAGGGGAGACTGAAGCTTTCTTT. It encodes CASSLPGETEAFF. The entire variable domain, with the rest obtained from reference TRBV28 and TRBJ1-1, is as follows: DVKVTQSSRYLVKRTGEKVFLECVQDMDHENMFWYRQDPGLGLRLIYFSYDVKMKEKGDIPEGYSVSREKKERFSLILESASTNQTSMYLCASSLPGETEAFFGQGTRLTVV.

This clone showed up just once. J is TRBJ2-7 and V is TRBV28, with D unclear. The CDR3 covers 11 residues. Germline V gene sequence: CDR1 MDHEN, CDR2 SYDVKM. Trimming left V 6 bases short and J 4 bases short, with 7 bases between. CDR3 amino acids: CASSKPYEQYF. The CDR3 region has the DNA TGTGCCAGCAGCAAGCCGTACGAGCAGTACTTC.

This clone was recorded only once. The rearrangement uses TRBV19 and TRBJ1-1; TRBD1 aligns across 7 bases. V lost 6 bases and J lost 3; bases outside the gene matches: 7. This CDR3 is 14 amino acids long. Germline V gene lookup returns CDR1 LNHDA and CDR2 SQIVND (reference sequence). Written as DNA, the CDR3 is TGTGCCAGTAGGTCGATGACAGGGTACACTGAAGCTTTCTTT. Translation gives CASRSMTGYTEAFF.

The CDR3 loop reads CASSELSLRQYF. CDR3 sequence (DNA): TGTGCCAGCAGTGAACTTAGCTTGAGGCAGTACTTC. The rearrangement uses TRBV6-1 and TRBJ2-7; no definite D call. This CDR3 has 12 residues. The germline V gene encodes CDR1 MNHNS and CDR2 SASEGT. The V gene lost 2 bases and the J gene lost 9 bases, with 11 bases spanning the gap.

The rearrangement uses TRBV2 and TRBJ2-1, with D possibly being TRBD2 (6 bases). Deletions cut 3 bases from V and 0 bases from J, with 12 bases between. The germline V gene has CDR1 SNHLY and CDR2 FYNNEI. The CDR3 runs 16 residues. The CDR3: CASSDYQGLSYNEQFF. The CDR3 nucleotides read TGTGCCAGCAGTGACTATCAGGGACTCTCCTACAATGAGCAGTTCTTC.

This clone was seen just once. The chain joins TRBV4-3 to TRBJ2-1; TRBD1 aligns across 10 bases. Germline loops: CDR1 LGHNA, CDR2 YSLEER. This CDR3 spans 16 amino acids. Trimming took 4 bases from V and 5 from J; bases not matched to a gene: 8. Here the CDR3 reads CASSRDRGKRNNEQFF. CDR3 sequence (DNA): TGCGCCAGCAGCCGGGACAGGGGAAAACGTAACAATGAGCAGTTCTTC.

The V and J genes are TRBV2 and TRBJ1-3; 7 nucleotides match TRBD1. J was trimmed by 1 base and V by 6 bases; bases with no gene match: 3. Germline-derived CDR1 and CDR2 are SNHLY and FYNNEI. The CDR3 contains 14 residues. The CDR3 DNA is TGTGCCAGCAGGGGACAGCTATCTGGAAACACCATATATTTT. Translated: CASRGQLSGNTIYF.

This chain connects TRBV3-1 (or the pseudogene TRBV3-2) to TRBJ1-1; D is possibly TRBD1 (5 bases). The V end lost 4 bases, the J end lost 1 base, and 13 bases lay between the germline ends. CDR1 LGHDT and CDR2 YNNKEL come from the germline V gene (reference sequence). The CDR3 has 15 residues. The CDR3 sequence: CASSLSGFGNTEAFF. CDR3 nucleotides: TGTGCCAGCAGCCTGTCAGGGTTTGGGAACACTGAAGCTTTCTTT.

The rearrangement uses TRBV6-1 and TRBJ2-3, with D possibly being TRBD1 (6 bases). The ends were cut back, 2 bases at V and 6 bases at J, with 15 bases in the middle. The CDR3 consists of 15 residues. In germline, CDR1 is MNHNS, CDR2 SASEGT. The CDR3 loop reads CASSETQGRYDTQYF. CDR3 bases: TGTGCCAGCAGTGAAACGCAGGGGCGGTACGATACGCAGTATTTT.

This chain uses TRBV5-1 with TRBJ2-1; no firm D call. Germline V gives CDR1 SGHRS, CDR2 YFSETQ. V was trimmed by 1 base and J by 5 bases, leaving 10 bases between them. CDR3 length: 14 residues. In nucleotides, the CDR3 is TGCGCCAGCAGCTTGAATTTTGCTAACAATGAGCAGTTCTTC. This gives the protein CASSLNFANNEQFF.

The gene calls are TRBV7-2 and TRBJ1-5; tentative D call: TRBD1 (6 bases). This CDR3 has 13 residues. Germline CDR1 and CDR2: SGHTA and FQGNSA. V shed 5 bases and J shed 2 bases, with 7 bases lying between them. The CDR3 coding sequence is TGTGCCAGCAGCCGGACAGGCAATCAGCCCCAGCATTTT. Its protein product is CASSRTGNQPQHF.